The TCR beta chain described here comes from a study of identical twins. Findings and limits, study-wide: Within twin pairs, the out-of-frame alpha sequences they shared showed excess low generation probability. With beta out-of-frame sequences, excess sharing by twins was weaker.

Healthy Caucasian individuals made up all the donors. TCRdb reprocessed the 5' RACE reads via MiXCR and lists one record per CDR3 protein. The sample holds some 320,000 distinct CDR3 sequences, 9% to 15% seen once. This clonotype was detected many times. The antigen is unknown. The CDR3 loop spans 17 amino acids. The V gene's germline CDR1 is SGHKS and CDR2 YYEKEE (reference sequence). V was pared by 3 bases and J by 3 bases, with 19 bases between. These data also formed part of another study, on yellow fever vaccine responses in identical twins.

Sequenced material: CD8+ T cells sorted from blood. The genes are TRBV5-5 and TRBJ2-1; D is possibly TRBD1 or TRBD2 (6 bases each). The sequence derives from a woman aged 18-29 years in good health. The CDR3 bases are TGTGCCAGCAGCTACGTTTTCGGGGGCCGCGACTACAATGAGCAGTTCTTC. This encodes CASSYVFGGRDYNEQFF.